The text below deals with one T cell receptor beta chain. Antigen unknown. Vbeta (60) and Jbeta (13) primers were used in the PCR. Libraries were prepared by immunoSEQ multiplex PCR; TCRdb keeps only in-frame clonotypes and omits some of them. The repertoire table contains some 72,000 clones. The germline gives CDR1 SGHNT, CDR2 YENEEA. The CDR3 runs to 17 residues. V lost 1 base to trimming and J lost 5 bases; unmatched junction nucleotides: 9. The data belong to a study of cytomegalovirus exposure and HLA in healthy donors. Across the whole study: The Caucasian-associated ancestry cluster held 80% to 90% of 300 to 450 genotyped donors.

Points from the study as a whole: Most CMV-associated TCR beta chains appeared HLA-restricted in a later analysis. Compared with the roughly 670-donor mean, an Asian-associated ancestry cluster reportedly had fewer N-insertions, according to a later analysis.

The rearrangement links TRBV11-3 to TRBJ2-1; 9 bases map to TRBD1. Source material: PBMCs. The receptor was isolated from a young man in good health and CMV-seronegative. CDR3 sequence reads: CASSLAPGQGGNNEQFF. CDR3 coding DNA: TGTGCCAGCAGCTTAGCCCCGGGACAGGGTGGCAACAATGAGCAGTTCTTC.